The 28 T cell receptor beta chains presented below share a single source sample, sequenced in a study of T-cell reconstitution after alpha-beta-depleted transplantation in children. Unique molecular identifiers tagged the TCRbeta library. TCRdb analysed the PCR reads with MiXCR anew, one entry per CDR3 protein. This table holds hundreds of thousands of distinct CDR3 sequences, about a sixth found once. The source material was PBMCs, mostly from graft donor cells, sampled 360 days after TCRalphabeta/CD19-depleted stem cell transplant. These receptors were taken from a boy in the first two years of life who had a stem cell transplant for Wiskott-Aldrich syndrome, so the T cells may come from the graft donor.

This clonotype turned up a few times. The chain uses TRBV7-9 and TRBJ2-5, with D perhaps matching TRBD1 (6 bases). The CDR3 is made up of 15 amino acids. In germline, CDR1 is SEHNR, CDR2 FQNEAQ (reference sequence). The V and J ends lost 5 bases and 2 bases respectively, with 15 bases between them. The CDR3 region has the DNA TGTGCCAGCAGCATTTCTACAGGGTGGCAAGAGACCCAGTACTTC. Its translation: CASSISTGWQETQYF. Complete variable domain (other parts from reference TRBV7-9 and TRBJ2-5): DTGVSQNPRHKITKRGQNVTFRCDPISEHNRLYWYRQTLGQGPEFLTYFQNEAQLEKSRLLSDRFSAERPKGSFSTLEIQRTEQGDSAMYLCASSISTGWQETQYFGPGTRLLVL.

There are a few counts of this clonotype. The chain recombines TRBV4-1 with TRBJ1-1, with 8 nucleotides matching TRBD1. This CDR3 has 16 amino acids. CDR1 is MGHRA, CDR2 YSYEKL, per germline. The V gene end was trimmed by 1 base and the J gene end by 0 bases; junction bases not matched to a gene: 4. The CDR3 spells CASSQARGHMNTEAFF. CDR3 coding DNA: TGCGCCAGCAGCCAAGCCAGGGGGCATATGAACACTGAAGCTTTCTTT.

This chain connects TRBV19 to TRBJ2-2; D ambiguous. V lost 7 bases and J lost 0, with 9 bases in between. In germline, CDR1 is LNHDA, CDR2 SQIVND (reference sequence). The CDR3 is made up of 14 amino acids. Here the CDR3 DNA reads TGTGCCAGTATTGGAGCCGCGAACACCGGGGAGCTGTTTTTT. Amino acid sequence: CASIGAANTGELFF.

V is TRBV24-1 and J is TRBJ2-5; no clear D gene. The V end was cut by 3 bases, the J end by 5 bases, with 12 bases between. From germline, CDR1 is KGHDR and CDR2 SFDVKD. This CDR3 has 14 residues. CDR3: CATSDTGRVETQYF. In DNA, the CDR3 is TGTGCCACCAGTGATACCGGACGGGTTGAGACCCAGTACTTC.

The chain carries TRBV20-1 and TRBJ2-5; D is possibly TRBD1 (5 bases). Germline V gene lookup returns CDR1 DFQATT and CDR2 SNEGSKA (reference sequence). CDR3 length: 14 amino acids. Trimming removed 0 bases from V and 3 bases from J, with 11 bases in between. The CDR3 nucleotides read TGCAGTGCTAGAGATTACTACAGGAAAGAGACCCAGTACTTC. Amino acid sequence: CSARDYYRKETQYF.

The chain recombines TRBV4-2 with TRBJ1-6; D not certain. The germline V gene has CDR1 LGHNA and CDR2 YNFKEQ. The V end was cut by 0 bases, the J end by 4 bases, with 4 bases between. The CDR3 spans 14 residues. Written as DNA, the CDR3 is TGTGCCAGCAGCCAAGAAGGGTATAATTCACCCCTCCACTTT. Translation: CASSQEGYNSPLHF.

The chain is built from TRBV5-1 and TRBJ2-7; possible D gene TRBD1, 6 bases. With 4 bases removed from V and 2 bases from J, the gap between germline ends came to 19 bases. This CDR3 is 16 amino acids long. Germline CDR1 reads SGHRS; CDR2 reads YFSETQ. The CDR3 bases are TGCGCCAGCAGCAAGGAGTGGACAGAACCGACCTACGAGCAGTACTTC. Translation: CASSKEWTEPTYEQYF.

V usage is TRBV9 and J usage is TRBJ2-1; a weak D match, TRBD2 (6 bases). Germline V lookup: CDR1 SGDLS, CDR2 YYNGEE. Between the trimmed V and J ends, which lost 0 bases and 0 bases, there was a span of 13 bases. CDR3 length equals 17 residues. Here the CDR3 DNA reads TGTGCCAGCAGCGTAGATCCGCGGGGTAGCTCCTACAATGAGCAGTTCTTC. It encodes CASSVDPRGSSYNEQFF.

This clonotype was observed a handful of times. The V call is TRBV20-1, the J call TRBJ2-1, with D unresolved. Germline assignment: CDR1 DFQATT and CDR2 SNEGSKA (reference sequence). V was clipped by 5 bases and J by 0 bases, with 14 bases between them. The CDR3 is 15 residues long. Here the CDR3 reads CSALPHILSYNEQFF. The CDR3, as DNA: TGCAGTGCTCTCCCCCATATACTCTCCTACAATGAGCAGTTCTTC.

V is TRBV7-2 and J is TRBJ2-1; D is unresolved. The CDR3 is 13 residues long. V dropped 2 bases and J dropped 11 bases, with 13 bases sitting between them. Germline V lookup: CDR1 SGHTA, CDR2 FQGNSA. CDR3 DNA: TGTGCCAGCAGCTTAAACGTCCGGTGGAAGCAGTTCTTC. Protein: CASSLNVRWKQFF. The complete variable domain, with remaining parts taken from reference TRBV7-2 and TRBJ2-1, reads GAGVSQSPSNKVTEKGKDVELRCDPISGHTALYWYRQSLGQGLEFLIYFQGNSAPDKSGLPSDRFSAERTGGSVSTLTIQRTQQEDSAVYLCASSLNVRWKQFFGPGTRLTVL.

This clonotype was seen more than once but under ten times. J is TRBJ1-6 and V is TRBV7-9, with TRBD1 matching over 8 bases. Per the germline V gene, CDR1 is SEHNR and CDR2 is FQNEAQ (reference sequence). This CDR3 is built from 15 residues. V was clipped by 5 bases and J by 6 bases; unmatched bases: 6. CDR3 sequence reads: CASSEIGQGNSPLHF. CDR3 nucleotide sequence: TGTGCCAGCAGCGAAATAGGACAGGGTAATTCACCCCTCCACTTT. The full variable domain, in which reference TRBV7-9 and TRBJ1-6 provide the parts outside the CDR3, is DTGVSQNPRHKITKRGQNVTFRCDPISEHNRLYWYRQTLGQGPEFLTYFQNEAQLEKSRLLSDRFSAERPKGSFSTLEIQRTEQGDSAMYLCASSEIGQGNSPLHFGNGTRLTVT.

The CDR3 is CASSHSGGDRYEQYF. The CDR3, as DNA: TGCGCCAGCAGCCACAGCGGGGGGGACCGCTACGAGCAGTACTTC. The gene calls are TRBV4-1 and TRBJ2-7; 10 bases map to TRBD2. The CDR3 spans 15 residues. CDR1 and CDR2 (germline): MGHRA, YSYEKL. After removal of 3 bases from V and 3 bases from J, the junction contained 5 bases not matched to a gene.

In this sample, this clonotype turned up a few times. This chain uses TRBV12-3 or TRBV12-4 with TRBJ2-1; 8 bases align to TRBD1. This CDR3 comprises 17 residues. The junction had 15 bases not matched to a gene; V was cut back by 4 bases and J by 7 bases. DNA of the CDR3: TGTGCCAGCAGTTACCTACCGGACAGGGAGGTAAGGAATGAGCAGTTCTTC. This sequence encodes CASSYLPDREVRNEQFF.

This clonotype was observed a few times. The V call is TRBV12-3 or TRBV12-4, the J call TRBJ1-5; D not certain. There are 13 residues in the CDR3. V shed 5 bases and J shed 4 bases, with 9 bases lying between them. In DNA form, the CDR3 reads TGTGCCAGCAGTCCCTTGATAAATCAGCCCCAGCATTTT. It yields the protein CASSPLINQPQHF.

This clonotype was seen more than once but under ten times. The CDR3 bases are TGTGCCAGCAGCTTAAGACAGGCGTTACGTGAAGCTTTCTTT. Amino acids: CASSLRQALREAFF. This rearrangement joins TRBV7-9 to TRBJ1-1, with D perhaps matching TRBD1 (6 bases). V gave up 2 bases and J gave up 7 bases, with 14 bases separating them. The CDR3 has 14 residues. From germline, CDR1 is SEHNR and CDR2 FQNEAQ (reference sequence).

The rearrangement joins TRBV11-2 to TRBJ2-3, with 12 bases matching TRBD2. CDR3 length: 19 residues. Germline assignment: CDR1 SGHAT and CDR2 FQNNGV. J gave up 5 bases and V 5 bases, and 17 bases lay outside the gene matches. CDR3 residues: CASSVALPSGRAQQDTQYF. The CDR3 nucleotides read TGTGCCAGCAGCGTCGCCCTCCCTAGCGGGAGGGCCCAGCAAGATACGCAGTATTTT.

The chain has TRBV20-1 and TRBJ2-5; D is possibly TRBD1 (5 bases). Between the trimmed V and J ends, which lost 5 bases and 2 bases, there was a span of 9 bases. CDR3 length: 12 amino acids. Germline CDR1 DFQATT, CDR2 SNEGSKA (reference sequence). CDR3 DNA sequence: TGCAGTGCTTACAGGTTACAAGAGACCCAGTACTTC. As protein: CSAYRLQETQYF.

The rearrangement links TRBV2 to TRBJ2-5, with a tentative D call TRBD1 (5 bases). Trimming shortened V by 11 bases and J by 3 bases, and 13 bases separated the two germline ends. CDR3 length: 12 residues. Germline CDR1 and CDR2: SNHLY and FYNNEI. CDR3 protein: CASWGREETQYF. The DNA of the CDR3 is TGTGCCTCCTGGGGCAGAGAAGAGACCCAGTACTTC.

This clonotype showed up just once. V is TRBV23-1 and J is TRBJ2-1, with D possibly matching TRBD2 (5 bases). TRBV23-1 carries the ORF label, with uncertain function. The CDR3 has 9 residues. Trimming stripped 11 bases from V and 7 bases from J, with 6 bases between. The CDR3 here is CARGNEQFF. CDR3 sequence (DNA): TGCGCCCGGGGAAATGAGCAGTTCTTC.

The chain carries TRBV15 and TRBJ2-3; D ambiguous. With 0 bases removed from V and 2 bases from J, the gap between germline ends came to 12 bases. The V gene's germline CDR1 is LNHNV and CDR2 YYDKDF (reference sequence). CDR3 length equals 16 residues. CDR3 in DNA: TGTGCCACCAGCAGAGAAGAGTCGGTTCCCACAGATACGCAGTATTTT. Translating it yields CATSREESVPTDTQYF.

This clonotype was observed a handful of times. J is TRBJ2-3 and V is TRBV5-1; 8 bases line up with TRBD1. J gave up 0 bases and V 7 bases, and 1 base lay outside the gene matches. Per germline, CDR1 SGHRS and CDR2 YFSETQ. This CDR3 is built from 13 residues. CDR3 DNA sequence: TGCGCCAGCGGACAGGGTAGCACAGATACGCAGTATTTT. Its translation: CASGQGSTDTQYF.

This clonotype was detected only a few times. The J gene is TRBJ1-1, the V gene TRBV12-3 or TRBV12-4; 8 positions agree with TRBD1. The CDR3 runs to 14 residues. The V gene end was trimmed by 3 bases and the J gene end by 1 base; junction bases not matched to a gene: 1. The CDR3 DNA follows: TGTGCCAGCAGTTTTGACAGGGGGAACACTGAAGCTTTCTTT. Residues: CASSFDRGNTEAFF.

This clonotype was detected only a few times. CDR3 nucleotide sequence: TGTGCCAGCAGCTTGTTCGGGACAAGCGACACCGGGGAGCTGTTTTTT. Translating gives CASSLFGTSDTGELFF. The chain joins TRBV5-6 to TRBJ2-2; maybe TRBD1 (6 bases). Trimming left V 1 base short and J 3 bases short, with 13 bases between. The CDR3 loop spans 16 amino acids. Germline assignment: CDR1 SGHDT and CDR2 YYEEEE.

CDR3 sequence reads: CASSITPSSYNEQFF. In nucleotides, the CDR3 is TGTGCCAGTAGTATTACACCGAGCTCCTACAATGAGCAGTTCTTC. The genes are TRBV19 and TRBJ2-1; no firm D call. Germline values: CDR1 LNHDA, CDR2 SQIVND (reference sequence). Trimming removed 3 bases from V and 0 bases from J, with 9 bases in between. The CDR3 extends over 15 amino acids.

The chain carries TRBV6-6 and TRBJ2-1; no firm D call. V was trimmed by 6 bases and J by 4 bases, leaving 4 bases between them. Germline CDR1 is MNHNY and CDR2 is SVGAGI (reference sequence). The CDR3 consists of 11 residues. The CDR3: CASRDYNEQFF. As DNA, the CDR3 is TGTGCCAGCAGGGATTACAATGAGCAGTTCTTC.

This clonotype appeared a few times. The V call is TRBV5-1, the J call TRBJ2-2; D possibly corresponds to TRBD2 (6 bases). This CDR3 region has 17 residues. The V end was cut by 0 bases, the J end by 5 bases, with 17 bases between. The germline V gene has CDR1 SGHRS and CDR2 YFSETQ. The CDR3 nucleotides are TGCGCCAGCAGCTTGGAGCGGGTCCTGCCGGGGACCGGGGAGCTGTTTTTT. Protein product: CASSLERVLPGTGELFF.

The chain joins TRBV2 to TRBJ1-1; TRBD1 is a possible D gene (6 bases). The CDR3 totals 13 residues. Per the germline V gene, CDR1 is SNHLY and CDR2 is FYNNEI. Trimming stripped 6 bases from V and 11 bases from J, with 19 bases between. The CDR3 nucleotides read TGTGCCAGCAGCACGGACAGTTCCCTGAATGCTTTCTTT. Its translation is CASSTDSSLNAFF.

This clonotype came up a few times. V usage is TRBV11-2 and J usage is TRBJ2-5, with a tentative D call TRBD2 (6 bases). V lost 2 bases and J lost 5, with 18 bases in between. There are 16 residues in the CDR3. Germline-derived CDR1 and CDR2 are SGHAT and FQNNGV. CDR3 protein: CASSLRARRAPETQYF. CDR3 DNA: TGTGCCAGCAGCTTAAGGGCCAGGAGGGCGCCGGAGACCCAGTACTTC. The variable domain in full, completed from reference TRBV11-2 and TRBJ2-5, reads EAGVAQSPRYKIIEKRQSVAFWCNPISGHATLYWYQQILGQGPKLLIQFQNNGVVDDSQLPKDRFSAERLKGVDSTLKIQPAKLEDSAVYLCASSLRARRAPETQYFGPGTRLLVL.